Given below is one T cell receptor beta chain in context. Study processing details: Reference gene primer amplification gave nucleated cell count estimates. Profiled with immunoSEQ multiplex PCR; TCRdb holds only in-frame clones, not every one. The DNA gave D and trimming, while V, J and clone size come from that table. The data hold approximately 270,000 clones, with about 91% observed a single time. The sample originates from a study of blood T cell repertoires in COVID-19. Overall study: PBMCs, B-cell-depleted T cells, or T cells provided the cDNA or gDNA that made up the material.

The participants were between roughly 18 and 89 years old and came from 24 US areas. Contact with a PCR-confirmed or clinician-diagnosed COVID-19 case occurred within 2 weeks of entry. The sample was PBMCs or T cells enriched from blood (not recorded which). This TCR was recovered from a man in his forties who had been exposed to COVID-19.

The DNA for the CDR3 is TGTGCCAGCAGCTTGGATAACTACAATGAGCAGTTCTTC. It codes for CASSLDNYNEQFF. This chain links TRBV5-4 with TRBJ2-1; D ambiguous. The V end was cut by 0 bases, the J end by 3 bases, with 4 bases between. The length of the CDR3 is 13 residues. The germline CDR1 and CDR2 sequences are SGHNT and YYREEE (reference sequence).